The rows below give T cell receptor beta chains drawn from one sample of a study of cytomegalovirus exposure and HLA in healthy donors. Repertoires were generated with immunoSEQ multiplex PCR, while TCRdb's copy carries only in-frame clones and drops some. The sample yields 150,000 to 200,000 clones, roughly 84% seen once. Sample: PBMCs. The source of these receptors is a girl less than two years old in good health and CMV-seronegative. Each CDR3 is given with its conserved first and last residue. Each record gives: V gene, D gene, J gene, CDR3 length, clone size, CDR3 protein, CDR3 DNA. D genes are given only for firm matches. Rows may omit the clone size; those that give it use once, few, many or a size class.

v_gene: TRBV6-5; d_gene: .; j_gene: TRBJ1-5; len: 15; abundance: .; CDR3aa: CASSFREGGDQPQHF; CDR3nt: TGTGCCAGCAGTTTCCGTGAGGGGGGGGATCAGCCCCAGCATTTT
v_gene: TRBV7-3; d_gene: .; j_gene: TRBJ2-3; len: 21; abundance: .; CDR3aa: CASNIRPPPGDPNRGTDTQYF; CDR3nt: TGTGCCAGCAACATACGCCCGCCGCCGGGGGACCCCAATCGGGGCACAGATACGCAGTATTTT
v_gene: TRBV27; d_gene: .; j_gene: TRBJ2-7; len: 15; abundance: few; CDR3aa: CASSLSWATSNEQYF; CDR3nt: TGTGCCAGCAGTTTATCGTGGGCTACCTCTAACGAGCAGTACTTC
v_gene: TRBV30; d_gene: .; j_gene: TRBJ2-5; len: 14; abundance: .; CDR3aa: CAWSVVVTGETQYF; CDR3nt: TGTGCCTGGAGTGTGGTTGTGACAGGCGAGACCCAGTACTTC
v_gene: TRBV15; d_gene: .; j_gene: TRBJ2-4; len: 16; abundance: .; CDR3aa: CATSPWASGGKNIQYF; CDR3nt: TGTGCCACCAGCCCCTGGGCCTCCGGGGGCAAAAACATTCAGTACTTC
v_gene: TRBV6-4; d_gene: TRBD1; j_gene: TRBJ1-1; len: 16; abundance: .; CDR3aa: CASREWATGTNTEAFF; CDR3nt: TGTGCCAGCAGAGAATGGGCGACAGGGACGAACACTGAAGCTTTCTTT
v_gene: TRBV30; d_gene: TRBD1; j_gene: TRBJ2-2; len: 14; abundance: .; CDR3aa: CAWDRGENTGELFF; CDR3nt: TGTGCCTGGGACAGGGGCGAGAACACCGGGGAGCTGTTTTTT
v_gene: TRBV7-2; d_gene: .; j_gene: TRBJ1-2; len: 14; abundance: .; CDR3aa: CASSFERNPYGYTF; CDR3nt: TGTGCCAGCAGCTTTGAGAGGAATCCATATGGCTACACCTTC
v_gene: TRBV13; d_gene: TRBD2; j_gene: TRBJ2-5; len: 16; abundance: once; CDR3aa: CASSSGLAGGRETQYF; CDR3nt: TGTGCCAGCAGCTCGGGACTAGCGGGGGGGCGAGAGACCCAGTACTTC
v_gene: TRBV7-6; d_gene: TRBD2; j_gene: TRBJ2-7; len: 15; abundance: .; CDR3aa: CASSLTSGSSYEQYF; CDR3nt: TGTGCCAGCAGCTTGACTAGCGGGAGCTCCTACGAGCAGTACTTC
v_gene: TRBV30; d_gene: TRBD2; j_gene: TRBJ2-3; len: 15; abundance: .; CDR3aa: CAWTPPGGAPDTQYF; CDR3nt: TGTGCCTGGACGCCGCCCGGGGGGGCCCCAGATACGCAGTATTTT
v_gene: TRBV6-1; d_gene: TRBD2; j_gene: TRBJ2-1; len: 13; abundance: .; CDR3aa: CASRRGLANEQFF; CDR3nt: TGTGCCAGCAGAAGGGGACTAGCCAATGAGCAGTTCTTC
v_gene: TRBV30; d_gene: .; j_gene: TRBJ2-7; len: 12; abundance: .; CDR3aa: CAWSLLSYEQYF; CDR3nt: TGTGCCTGGAGCCTACTATCCTACGAGCAGTACTTC
v_gene: TRBV30; d_gene: .; j_gene: TRBJ1-2; len: 15; abundance: few; CDR3aa: CAWNGFGGDNYGYTF; CDR3nt: TGTGCCTGGAATGGGTTTGGGGGGGACAACTATGGCTACACCTTC
v_gene: TRBV4-2; d_gene: .; j_gene: TRBJ1-2; len: 14; abundance: .; CDR3aa: CASSQGEIFYGYTF; CDR3nt: TGTGCCAGCAGCCAAGGGGAGATCTTCTATGGCTACACCTTC
v_gene: TRBV7-2; d_gene: .; j_gene: TRBJ2-4; len: 14; abundance: .; CDR3aa: CASSLGEAGNIQYF; CDR3nt: TGTGCCAGCAGCTTAGGGGAGGCGGGGAACATTCAGTACTTC
v_gene: TRBV7-2; d_gene: TRBD1; j_gene: TRBJ2-5; len: 14; abundance: .; CDR3aa: CASSLGTGRETQYF; CDR3nt: TGTGCCAGCAGCTTAGGGACAGGGAGAGAGACCCAGTACTTC
v_gene: TRBV27; d_gene: .; j_gene: TRBJ1-2; len: 14; abundance: .; CDR3aa: CASSLTGRGYGYTF; CDR3nt: TGTGCCAGCAGTTTAACAGGGAGGGGCTATGGCTACACCTTC
v_gene: TRBV18; d_gene: .; j_gene: TRBJ2-1; len: 12; abundance: .; CDR3aa: CASSPERNEQFF; CDR3nt: TGTGCCAGCTCACCCGAGAGGAATGAGCAGTTCTTC
v_gene: TRBV6-6; d_gene: .; j_gene: TRBJ2-2; len: 10; abundance: .; CDR3aa: CATLSGELFF; CDR3nt: TGTGCCACCTTATCCGGGGAGCTGTTTTTT
v_gene: TRBV9; d_gene: .; j_gene: TRBJ1-1; len: 15; abundance: .; CDR3aa: CASSEDYFMNTEAFF; CDR3nt: TGTGCCAGCAGCGAGGACTATTTCATGAACACTGAAGCTTTCTTT
v_gene: TRBV7-9; d_gene: TRBD1; j_gene: TRBJ2-1; len: 14; abundance: .; CDR3aa: CASRIQGATNEQFF; CDR3nt: TGTGCCAGCAGGATACAGGGGGCAACTAATGAGCAGTTCTTC
v_gene: TRBV4-1; d_gene: TRBD1; j_gene: TRBJ2-3; len: 15; abundance: .; CDR3aa: CASSPGQGGTDTQYF; CDR3nt: TGCGCCAGCAGCCCCGGACAGGGAGGCACAGATACGCAGTATTTT
v_gene: TRBV5-1; d_gene: TRBD1; j_gene: TRBJ2-7; len: 13; abundance: .; CDR3aa: CASSSRGRNEQYF; CDR3nt: TGCGCCAGCAGCTCCAGGGGGCGGAACGAGCAGTACTTC
v_gene: TRBV6-6; d_gene: TRBD2; j_gene: TRBJ2-1; len: 16; abundance: .; CDR3aa: CASSPGLAGRVNEQFF; CDR3nt: TGTGCCAGCAGCCCGGGACTAGCGGGCCGGGTAAATGAGCAGTTCTTC
v_gene: TRBV4-1; d_gene: TRBD2; j_gene: TRBJ2-3; len: 16; abundance: .; CDR3aa: CASSQEPAGRGDTQYF; CDR3nt: TGCGCCAGCAGCCAAGAACCGGCGGGGAGGGGAGATACGCAGTATTTT
v_gene: TRBV7-9; d_gene: TRBD1; j_gene: TRBJ2-4; len: 15; abundance: .; CDR3aa: CAIEGGELAKNIQYF; CDR3nt: TGTGCCATCGAAGGGGGCGAACTAGCCAAAAACATTCAGTACTTC
v_gene: TRBV15; d_gene: .; j_gene: TRBJ1-5; len: 14; abundance: once; CDR3aa: CATSLQGDNQPQHF; CDR3nt: TGTGCCACCAGCCTGCAGGGTGACAATCAGCCCCAGCATTTT
v_gene: TRBV27; d_gene: TRBD1; j_gene: TRBJ1-5; len: 14; abundance: .; CDR3aa: CASSLTGFNQPQHF; CDR3nt: TGTGCCAGCAGCCTGACAGGGTTCAATCAGCCCCAGCATTTT
v_gene: TRBV30; d_gene: TRBD1; j_gene: TRBJ1-2; len: 14; abundance: .; CDR3aa: CAWSPRGTAYGYTF; CDR3nt: TGTGCCTGGAGCCCTCGAGGGACAGCTTATGGCTACACCTTC
v_gene: TRBV7-2; d_gene: TRBD2; j_gene: TRBJ2-7; len: 14; abundance: .; CDR3aa: CASSQGTRTYEQYF; CDR3nt: TGTGCCAGCAGCCAAGGGACTAGAACTTACGAGCAGTACTTC
v_gene: TRBV18; d_gene: .; j_gene: TRBJ1-2; len: 12; abundance: .; CDR3aa: CASSPYEQAHTF; CDR3nt: TGTGCCAGCTCACCGTACGAACAGGCTCACACCTTC
v_gene: TRBV10-1; d_gene: TRBD2; j_gene: TRBJ2-7; len: 15; abundance: once; CDR3aa: CASSEGLAGSYEQYF; CDR3nt: TGCGCCAGCAGTGAGGGACTAGCGGGTTCCTACGAGCAGTACTTC
v_gene: TRBV10-2; d_gene: TRBD2; j_gene: TRBJ2-1; len: 14; abundance: .; CDR3aa: CASSVSRGGNEQFF; CDR3nt: TGCGCCAGCAGTGTTTCTAGGGGAGGGAATGAGCAGTTCTTC
v_gene: TRBV5-1; d_gene: TRBD2; j_gene: TRBJ2-4; len: 19; abundance: .; CDR3aa: CASSLDGTSGLIAKNIQYF; CDR3nt: TGCGCCAGCAGCTTGGACGGGACTAGCGGACTTATAGCCAAAAACATTCAGTACTTC
v_gene: TRBV2; d_gene: TRBD2; j_gene: TRBJ2-1; len: 11; abundance: .; CDR3aa: CAGRAGYEQFF; CDR3nt: TGTGCAGGGAGGGCCGGATATGAGCAGTTCTTC
v_gene: TRBV5-1; d_gene: .; j_gene: TRBJ2-1; len: 13; abundance: .; CDR3aa: CASSSLRDNEQFF; CDR3nt: TGCGCCAGCAGCTCGCTTCGGGACAATGAGCAGTTCTTC
v_gene: TRBV5-4; d_gene: TRBD2; j_gene: TRBJ2-5; len: 15; abundance: once; CDR3aa: CASSPRTSTAETQYF; CDR3nt: TGTGCCAGCAGCCCCCGGACTAGCACGGCAGAGACCCAGTACTTC
v_gene: TRBV10-3; d_gene: .; j_gene: TRBJ2-7; len: 13; abundance: .; CDR3aa: CATLNGGSYEQYF; CDR3nt: TGTGCCACCCTTAACGGGGGCTCCTACGAGCAGTACTTC
v_gene: TRBV30; d_gene: TRBD1; j_gene: TRBJ1-5; len: 14; abundance: .; CDR3aa: CAWSVDRPPSAQHF; CDR3nt: TGTGCCTGGAGTGTGGACAGGCCCCCATCGGCCCAGCATTTT
v_gene: TRBV9; d_gene: .; j_gene: TRBJ1-1; len: 13; abundance: .; CDR3aa: CASSVTRNTEAFF; CDR3nt: TGTGCCAGCAGCGTTACAAGGAACACTGAAGCTTTCTTT